Shown below are 18 T cell receptor beta chains from a single sample sequenced in a study of T cells in Graves' hyperthyroidism and ophthalmopathy. The source material, RNA transcripts, was used to amplify TCR beta CDR3 regions. Using the HTBI primer set, a first-round RT-PCR was run on the TCR CDR3. TCRdb fed the multiplex PCR reads into MiXCR, producing one record per CDR3 protein. The repertoire has approximately 700,000 distinct CDR3 sequences, about 45% of them found once; the top ten carry about 7%. Sequenced input: peripheral blood or thyroid tissue (not recorded which). The receptors shown here come from an adult man with Graves' disease, either hyperthyroidism or ophthalmopathy (not recorded which).

This clonotype was observed a handful of times. The chain recombines TRBV19 with TRBJ1-5; a possible D gene is TRBD1 (6 bases). This CDR3 contains 14 residues. The V end lost 11 bases, the J end lost 2 bases, and 16 bases lay between the germline ends. The germline gives CDR1 LNHDA, CDR2 SQIVND (reference sequence). CDR3 sequence reads: CAWSQGYGNQPQHF. The CDR3 bases are TGTGCCTGGAGTCAGGGGTACGGCAATCAGCCCCAGCATTTT.

This clonotype has ten or more counts. The V and J genes are TRBV9 and TRBJ1-1, with unresolved D. The CDR3 loop spans 13 amino acids. Trimming shortened V by 0 bases and J by 3 bases, and 6 bases separated the two germline ends. The germline V gene has CDR1 SGDLS and CDR2 YYNGEE. CDR3 coding DNA: TGTGCCAGCAGCGTAGGGGGTCACACTGAAGCTTTCTTT. This translates into CASSVGGHTEAFF.

This clonotype has only a few counts. The chain joins TRBV20-1 to TRBJ1-6, with 9 bases matching TRBD1. The CDR3 has 13 amino acids. CDR1 DFQATT and CDR2 SNEGSKA come from the germline V gene (reference sequence). With V trimmed by 3 bases and J by 8 bases, 2 bases remained unmatched. The CDR3 nucleotides are TGCAGTGCTAGCCGGACAGGGGATTCACCCCTCCACTTT. It yields the protein CSASRTGDSPLHF.

The chain's CDR3 is CSVRDSTLDEQYF. The CDR3 DNA follows: TGCAGCGTCCGGGACTCCACCCTAGACGAGCAGTACTTC. The chain carries TRBV29-1 and TRBJ2-7, with D maybe TRBD2 (6 bases). CDR1 SQVTM and CDR2 ANQGSEA come from the germline V gene. V lost 6 bases, J lost 5 bases, and 17 bases lay in between. This CDR3 comprises 13 residues.

This chain joins TRBV25-1 and TRBJ1-1, with D maybe TRBD1 (5 bases). The V end was cut by 3 bases, the J end by 7 bases, with 15 bases between. Germline loops: CDR1 MGHDK, CDR2 SYGVNS. The CDR3 contains 14 residues. CDR3 nucleotides: TGTGCCAGCAGTGATGAAGGGGTTCGAGGTGAAGCTTTCTTT. Amino acid sequence: CASSDEGVRGEAFF. Full variable domain (missing parts from reference TRBV25-1 and TRBJ1-1): EADIYQTPRYLVIGTGKKITLECSQTMGHDKMYWYQQDPGMELHLIHYSYGVNSTEKGDLSSESTVSRIRTEHFPLTLESARPSHTSQYLCASSDEGVRGEAFFGQGTRLTVV.

In the case of this clonotype: This clone may be a read error of a much larger clone one base away. The chain is built from TRBV6-1 and TRBJ1-4, with D possibly being TRBD1 (5 bases). With 7 bases removed from V and 7 bases from J, the gap between germline ends came to 10 bases. The germline V gene encodes CDR1 MNHNS and CDR2 SASEGT. The CDR3 has 12 amino acids. The CDR3: CASKGTSEKLFF. In DNA, the CDR3 is TGTGCCAGCAAAGGGACCTCTGAAAAACTGTTTTTT.

The chain is built from TRBV7-9 and TRBJ2-7; a weak D match, TRBD1 (6 bases). The length of the CDR3 is 15 residues. V shed 1 base and J shed 3 bases, with 13 bases lying between them. In germline, CDR1 is SEHNR, CDR2 FQNEAQ (reference sequence). CDR3 DNA sequence: TGTGCCAGCAGCTTAGGGACAGACTATGGCTACGAGCAGTACTTC. It specifies CASSLGTDYGYEQYF.

This clonotype was picked up many times. The chain uses TRBV9 and TRBJ1-2; TRBD1 aligns across 7 bases. This CDR3 has 16 residues. V lost 0 bases, J lost 2 bases, and 7 bases stayed unmatched. Germline V gene lookup returns CDR1 SGDLS and CDR2 YYNGEE. CDR3 loop: CASSVATGAGNYGYTF. CDR3 DNA sequence: TGTGCCAGCAGCGTAGCTACAGGGGCAGGGAACTATGGCTACACCTTC.

This clonotype has ten or more counts. The V gene is TRBV12-3 or TRBV12-4, the J gene TRBJ1-5, with D maybe TRBD1 (5 bases). This CDR3 is built from 14 residues. The ends were cut back, 5 bases at V and 9 bases at J, with 17 bases in the middle. Here the CDR3 reads CASSSVGAGPPQHF. Here the CDR3 DNA reads TGTGCCAGCAGTAGTGTTGGGGCCGGGCCGCCCCAGCATTTT.

The V and J genes are TRBV19 and TRBJ2-3; 10 positions match TRBD2. This CDR3 is built from 16 residues. CDR1 and CDR2 from the germline V gene are LNHDA and SQIVND (reference sequence). V shed 3 bases and J 1 base; nucleotides not matched to a gene: 4. CDR3: CASSIIAGGGTDTQYF. The CDR3 DNA reads TGTGCCAGTAGTATCATAGCGGGGGGAGGCACAGATACGCAGTATTTT.

On this clonotype itself: Relative to the germline gene, one junction end is altered; a read error may explain this. The CDR3 protein is CAGSLALGGRDEKLFF. In nucleotides, the CDR3 is TGTGCCGGCAGTTTAGCGCTCGGGGGCCGGGATGAAAAACTGTTTTTT. The genes are TRBV12-3 or TRBV12-4 and TRBJ1-4, with D maybe TRBD1 (6 bases). The CDR3 spans 16 residues.

This clonotype was counted many times. The CDR3 loop reads CASTENYGYTF. The CDR3 DNA reads as TGTGCCAGCACCGAGAACTATGGCTACACCTTC. The rearrangement joins TRBV6-5 to TRBJ1-2, with D uncertain. The CDR3 has 11 residues. Germline V gene sequence: CDR1 MNHEY, CDR2 SVGAGI. V was clipped by 7 bases and J by 2 bases, with 5 bases between them.

At least ten counts were recorded for this clonotype. The chain joins TRBV15 to TRBJ1-5; D not resolved. The CDR3 loop spans 13 amino acids. Trimming removed 0 bases at V and 6 bases at J, with 6 bases between. Germline CDR1 reads LNHNV; CDR2 reads YYDKDF (reference sequence). The CDR3: CATSRDKGQPQHF. CDR3 DNA: TGTGCCACCAGCAGAGACAAAGGTCAGCCCCAGCATTTT.

A note on this clonotype: One end of the junction is discordant with germline, which a read error may explain. V and J are TRBV10-3 and TRBJ2-7; TRBD1 aligns across 11 bases. The length of the CDR3 is 16 residues. Per germline, CDR1 ENHRY and CDR2 SYGVKD. CDR3 sequence: CASSEILDRGQYEQYF. In nucleotides, the CDR3 is TGTGCCAGCAGTGAAATTCTGGACAGGGGGCAGTACGAGCAGTACTTC.

This clonotype was detected only a few times. The chain is built from TRBV20-1 and TRBJ2-7; TRBD1 matches 7 bases. V lost 5 bases and J lost 4; bases outside the gene matches: 11. This CDR3 region has 14 residues. CDR1 and CDR2 from the germline V gene are DFQATT and SNEGSKA (reference sequence). The CDR3, as DNA: TGCAGTGCTGCCAAAACCGGGACAGATTACGAGCAGTACTTC. Encoded protein: CSAAKTGTDYEQYF.

This clonotype has just one count. This chain connects TRBV25-1 to TRBJ1-3; D is ambiguous. The germline V and J ends were trimmed by 0 bases and 10 bases, with 7 bases remaining between them. Germline V gene data show CDR1 as MGHDK and CDR2 as SYGVNS. The CDR3 spans 12 residues. CDR3 in DNA: TGTGCCAGCAGTGAATATGGCGAAACCATATATTTT. The encoded protein is CASSEYGETIYF.

This clonotype was picked up one time. The chain combines TRBV20-1 with TRBJ2-2; D might be TRBD2 (5 bases). Germline V gives CDR1 DFQATT, CDR2 SNEGSKA (reference sequence). The germline V and J ends were trimmed by 5 bases and 5 bases, with 18 bases remaining between them. The CDR3 contains 15 residues. In nucleotides, the CDR3 is TGCAGTGCTCCCCAGGACTCTACACCAACCGGGGAGCTGTTTTTT. This sequence encodes CSAPQDSTPTGELFF.

This clonotype showed up just once. A read error may account for a junction end that differs from germline. This chain links TRBV6-5 with TRBJ1-5, with D tentatively TRBD1 (5 bases). CDR1 is MNHEY and CDR2 is SVGAGI in the germline V gene. This CDR3 contains 15 residues. The CDR3, as DNA: TGTGCCAGCAGTACAGGAAGGTCTAGCGATCAGCCCCAGCATTTT. Its protein product is CASSTGRSSDQPQHF.